This entry lists 19 T cell receptor beta chains sequenced from one sample in a study of early T cells in non-severe SARS-CoV-2 infection. MiXCR, run by TCRdb on the 5' RACE reads, gives a single entry per CDR3 protein. Of 68,000 or so distinct CDR3 sequences listed, 12% are singletons. What was sequenced was whole blood. The source of these receptors is an adult who was a healthcare worker with PCR-confirmed SARS-CoV-2 infection or an uninfected control (not recorded which).

This clonotype has just a few counts. The J gene is TRBJ2-3, the V gene TRBV7-2; 10 nucleotides agree with TRBD2. This CDR3 contains 15 residues. Germline V gene data show CDR1 as SGHTA and CDR2 as FQGNSA. V was pared by 2 bases and J by 4 bases, with 3 bases of the junction left unmatched. CDR3 nucleotides: TGTGCCAGCAGCTTACAACTAGCGGGGCCAGATACGCAGTATTTT. It is translated as CASSLQLAGPDTQYF.

This clonotype appeared a single time. The chain combines TRBV5-1 with TRBJ2-7; 9 bases agree with TRBD1. CDR1 SGHRS and CDR2 YFSETQ come from the germline V gene. V dropped 4 bases and J dropped 5; count of bases not matched to a gene: 7. The CDR3 length is 14 residues. The CDR3 DNA is TGCGCCAGCAGCCGGACAGGGGCTATCGACGAGCAGTACTTC. It codes for CASSRTGAIDEQYF. Together with reference TRBV5-1 and TRBJ2-7, the CDR3 gives the full variable domain: KAGVTQTPRYLIKTRGQQVTLSCSPISGHRSVSWYQQTPGQGLQFLFEYFSETQRNKGNFPGRFSGRQFSNSRSEMNVSTLELGDSALYLCASSRTGAIDEQYFGPGTRLTVT.

This clonotype showed up just a few times. The genes are TRBV2 and TRBJ1-2, with D hard to call. Germline V gene lookup returns CDR1 SNHLY and CDR2 FYNNEI. The V end was cut by 8 bases, the J end by 8 bases, with 18 bases between. The CDR3 length is 13 residues. The CDR3 bases are TGTGCCAGCTCCCCACAGAGCGCGCGGGGCTACACCTTC. Its translation is CASSPQSARGYTF.

The V and J genes are TRBV30 and TRBJ1-4, with 7 bases identical to TRBD1. The CDR3 has 13 residues. CDR1 GTSNPN and CDR2 SVGIG come from the germline V gene (reference sequence). Trimming cost V 3 bases and J 8 bases; bases outside gene matches: 6. The CDR3 DNA follows: TGTGCCTGGAGGGGGGGACAGTCCGAAAAACTGTTTTTT. Protein: CAWRGGQSEKLFF. Variable domain in full (rest from reference TRBV30 and TRBJ1-4): SQTIHQWPATLVQPVGSPLSLECTVEGTSNPNLYWYRQAAGRGLQLLFYSVGIGQISSEVPQNLSASRPQDRQFILSSKKLLLSDSGFYLCAWRGGQSEKLFFGSGTQLSVL.

Many counts were recorded for this clonotype. The CDR3: CASSFRAGSSYNEQFF. CDR3 nucleotide sequence: TGTGCCAGCAGTTTCCGTGCGGGGAGCTCCTACAATGAGCAGTTCTTC. The chain links TRBV27 to TRBJ2-1, with D maybe TRBD2 (6 bases). Germline assignment: CDR1 MNHEY and CDR2 SMNVEV (reference sequence). The CDR3 extends over 16 amino acids. Trimming pared 3 bases from V and 0 bases from J, leaving 12 bases between.

This clonotype was counted many times. V is TRBV4-3 and J is TRBJ1-6; D not resolved. Germline CDR1 and CDR2: LGHNA and YSLEER. Between the trimmed V and J ends, which lost 0 bases and 9 bases, there was a span of 12 bases. This CDR3 region has 15 residues. CDR3 sequence: CASSQEGNPGSPLHF. The CDR3 DNA reads TGCGCCAGCAGCCAAGAAGGAAATCCGGGTTCACCCCTCCACTTT.

The chain uses TRBV10-3 and TRBJ2-3; no clear D. The CDR3 loop spans 12 amino acids. Trimming took 11 bases from V and 4 from J, leaving 13 bases between them. Germline V gives CDR1 ENHRY, CDR2 SYGVKD. The CDR3 DNA reads TGTGCCTCTCGTGAAGGCGCAGATACGCAGTATTTT. This codes for CASREGADTQYF.

Relative to its sample, this clonotype is medium-sized (0.01 to 0.1%). The chain combines TRBV6-4 with TRBJ2-1; no definite D call. Germline V gene sequence: CDR1 MRHNA, CDR2 SNTAGT. V lost 3 bases, J lost 0 bases, and 12 bases lay in between. The CDR3 extends over 16 amino acids. CDR3 in DNA: TGTGCCAGCAGTGAAACCTCTAGGACCTCCTACAATGAGCAGTTCTTC. Protein: CASSETSRTSYNEQFF.

In its sample, this clonotype was seen many times. V usage is TRBV18 and J usage is TRBJ2-7; a possible D gene is TRBD1 (6 bases). Trimming removed 6 bases from V and 6 bases from J, with 18 bases in between. The CDR3 has 14 residues. The germline gives CDR1 KGHSH, CDR2 LQKENI. The CDR3 here is CASSYAWGRGEQYF. As DNA, the CDR3 is TGTGCCAGCTCGTACGCTTGGGGGCGCGGCGAGCAGTACTTC.

The CDR3 DNA sequence: TGTGCCAGTAGTATTGCGGATACGCAGTATTTT. Translated: CASSIADTQYF. The gene calls are TRBV19 and TRBJ2-3; unclear D gene. CDR3 length: 11 residues. Trimming removed 3 bases from V and 6 bases from J, with 4 bases in between. Germline CDR1 reads LNHDA; CDR2 reads SQIVND (reference sequence).

The rearrangement uses TRBV25-1 and TRBJ2-7, with 7 nucleotides matching TRBD1. Germline loops: CDR1 MGHDK, CDR2 SYGVNS. There are 13 residues in the CDR3. V was clipped by 8 bases and J by 1 base; unmatched bases: 5. CDR3 in amino acids: CASEPGQSYEQYF. Written as DNA, the CDR3 is TGTGCCAGCGAACCGGGACAGTCCTACGAGCAGTACTTC.

This clonotype was recorded at least ten times. The V and J genes are TRBV5-1 and TRBJ2-5, with TRBD2 identical over 12 bases. Trimming took 6 bases from V and 1 from J; bases not matched to a gene: 1. From germline, CDR1 is SGHRS and CDR2 YFSETQ. The CDR3 loop spans 14 amino acids. CDR3 coding DNA: TGCGCCAGCAAACTAGCGGGGGGCCAAGAGACCCAGTACTTC. Translating gives CASKLAGGQETQYF.

This clonotype was recorded at least ten times. V and J are TRBV28 and TRBJ2-4; D tentatively fits TRBD1 or TRBD2 (6 bases each). CDR1 and CDR2 (germline): MDHEN, SYDVKM. This CDR3 region has 17 residues. Between the trimmed V and J ends, which lost 2 bases and 0 bases, there was a span of 14 bases. In DNA, the CDR3 is TGTGCCAGCAGTTTAGGCGAGGGGGGCTTAGCCAAAAACATTCAGTACTTC. Amino acids: CASSLGEGGLAKNIQYF.

In this sample, this clonotype turned up many times. The V and J genes are TRBV6-6 and TRBJ2-2; TRBD2 might be the D (5 bases). CDR1 is MNHNY and CDR2 is SVGAGI in the germline V gene (reference sequence). The CDR3 totals 13 residues. V was cut by 7 bases and J by 1 base, with 7 bases left in between. DNA for the CDR3: TGTGCCAGCACGGGGAAGAACACCGGGGAGCTGTTTTTT. It specifies CASTGKNTGELFF.

The chain is built from TRBV9 and TRBJ2-2; 7 positions match TRBD2. V lost 0 bases and J lost 0; bases outside the gene matches: 2. The CDR3 spans 16 residues. From germline, CDR1 is SGDLS and CDR2 YYNGEE. The CDR3 sequence: CASSVGAGANTGELFF. DNA of the CDR3: TGTGCCAGCAGCGTAGGTGCGGGGGCGAACACCGGGGAGCTGTTTTTT.

CDR3 sequence (DNA): TGTGCCAGCAGCCCACCAAGGGCAAGGGCAGAGGGGCAGCCCCAGCATTTT. The encoded protein is CASSPPRARAEGQPQHF. The V call is TRBV7-2, the J call TRBJ1-5; TRBD1 is a possible D gene (5 bases). The V gene lost 5 bases and the J gene lost 7 bases, with 24 bases spanning the gap. Germline loops: CDR1 SGHTA, CDR2 FQGNSA. CDR3 size: 17 residues.

V and J are TRBV12-3 or TRBV12-4 and TRBJ2-1; a possible D gene is TRBD2 (7 bases). Trimming took 3 bases from V and 4 from J, leaving 13 bases between them. This CDR3 region has 15 residues. The CDR3 nucleotides are TGTGCCAGCAGTTTGGGGGGGCTTCAATACAATGAGCAGTTCTTC. Protein: CASSLGGLQYNEQFF.

This clonotype was recorded a few times. The chain joins TRBV6-2 or TRBV6-3 to TRBJ1-5; the D gene is possibly TRBD1 (6 bases). The V gene lost 2 bases and the J gene lost 2 bases, with 16 bases spanning the gap. CDR3 length equals 17 residues. Per the germline V gene, CDR1 is MNHEY and CDR2 is SVGEGT. For the CDR3, the DNA is TGTGCCAGCAGTTACCTACAGGGAGCGAACGGCAATCAGCCCCAGCATTTT. This translates into CASSYLQGANGNQPQHF.

The genes are TRBV18 and TRBJ2-5, with D unclear. V was cut by 0 bases and J by 7 bases, with 6 bases left in between. The CDR3 length is 12 residues. Germline CDR1 KGHSH, CDR2 LQKENI. CDR3 protein: CASSPPLGTQYF. The CDR3 DNA reads as TGTGCCAGCTCACCACCATTGGGGACCCAGTACTTC.